This entry lists 27 T cell receptor beta chains sequenced from one sample in a study of T cells after yellow fever vaccination. TCRdb processed the 5' RACE reads anew with MiXCR; each CDR3 protein has one entry. The sample carries 200,000 to 250,000 distinct CDR3 sequences, about 7% recorded once. The sample in question was CD4+ T cells sorted from PBMCs, obtained 15 days after the yellow fever booster vaccination. These receptors came from a young man who received the YFV17D yellow fever vaccine.

The chain combines TRBV29-1 with TRBJ2-3, with unresolved D. Deletions cut 7 bases from V and 1 base from J, with 15 bases between. This CDR3 comprises 14 residues. CDR1 and CDR2 (germline): SQVTM, ANQGSEA. Here the CDR3 reads CSAHYSLRTDTQYF. In DNA form, the CDR3 reads TGCAGCGCCCATTACTCCCTTCGCACAGATACGCAGTATTTT.

In its sample, this clonotype was seen a few times. The chain combines TRBV15 with TRBJ2-5, with D possibly TRBD2 on 6 matching bases. Trimming stripped 0 bases from V and 4 bases from J, with 15 bases between. Germline V lookup: CDR1 LNHNV, CDR2 YYDKDF (reference sequence). The length of the CDR3 is 16 residues. CDR3 nucleotides: TGTGCCACCAGCAGAGATATCGGGAGAGGCGGAGAGACCCAGTACTTC. Its translation is CATSRDIGRGGETQYF. Variable domain in full (rest from reference TRBV15 and TRBJ2-5): DAMVIQNPRYQVTQFGKPVTLSCSQTLNHNVMYWYQQKSSQAPKLLFHYYDKDFNNEADTPDNFQSRRPNTSFCFLDIRSPGLGDTAMYLCATSRDIGRGGETQYFGPGTRLLVL.

This clonotype has a count of ten or more. V and J are TRBV7-2 and TRBJ2-1; D possibly corresponds to TRBD2 (5 bases). Trimming removed 1 base from V and 7 bases from J, with 8 bases in between. Looked up from germline, CDR1 is SGHTA and CDR2 is FQGNSA. This CDR3 has 13 residues. The CDR3 DNA follows: TGTGCCAGCAGCTTAGGAGTAGCGAATGAGCAGTTCTTC. Encoded protein: CASSLGVANEQFF.

This chain connects TRBV4-3 to TRBJ2-7; D gene uncertain. In germline, CDR1 is LGHNA, CDR2 YSLEER. The CDR3 has 14 residues. Trimming took 0 bases from V and 6 from J, leaving 12 bases between them. DNA for the CDR3: TGCGCCAGCAGCCAAGATTGGCAGTATAGCGAGCAGTACTTC. Protein product: CASSQDWQYSEQYF.

V usage is TRBV18 and J usage is TRBJ2-2, with 11 bases matching TRBD2. This CDR3 has 23 residues. After removal of 2 bases from V and 0 bases from J, the junction contained 20 bases not matched to a gene. Germline V gene data show CDR1 as KGHSH and CDR2 as LQKENI. CDR3 in amino acids: CASSPLAGGPRAYSVANTGELFF. CDR3 nucleotide sequence: TGTGCCAGCTCACCATTAGCGGGAGGGCCTCGGGCGTACTCCGTGGCGAACACCGGGGAGCTGTTTTTT.

This clonotype occurred many times. V gene TRBV7-8 combines with J gene TRBJ2-4; TRBD1 aligns across 10 bases. Losses at the gene ends were 5 bases for V and 6 bases for J; bases not matched to a gene: 7. The CDR3 runs 15 residues. The V gene's germline CDR1 is SGHVS and CDR2 FQNEAQ. Written as DNA, the CDR3 is TGTGCCAGCAGCGCGGGACAGGGGATTGGAAACATTCAGTACTTC. Protein product: CASSAGQGIGNIQYF.

The rearrangement uses TRBV10-3 and TRBJ2-3, with TRBD2 matching 9 bases. Looked up from germline, CDR1 is ENHRY and CDR2 is SYGVKD. This CDR3 has 17 amino acids. J lost 4 bases, V lost 0 bases, and 8 bases had no gene match. The CDR3 here is CAISESLVAGAPDTQYF. For the CDR3, the DNA is TGTGCCATCAGTGAGTCCCTCGTAGCGGGAGCCCCAGATACGCAGTATTTT.

The chain uses TRBV7-8 and TRBJ2-5, with no clear D. This CDR3 is built from 14 residues. Germline V CDR1 and CDR2: SGHVS, FQNEAQ. V lost 2 bases to trimming and J lost 5 bases, with 12 bases between them. This CDR3 reads CASSLNYLWETQYF. In DNA, the CDR3 is TGTGCCAGCAGCTTAAACTACTTGTGGGAGACCCAGTACTTC.

This clonotype appeared a few times. This rearrangement joins TRBV20-1 to TRBJ2-3; D unresolved. This CDR3 has 16 amino acids. Germline V CDR1 and CDR2: DFQATT, SNEGSKA (reference sequence). The germline V and J ends were trimmed by 3 bases and 2 bases, with 18 bases remaining between them. The CDR3 nucleotides read TGCAGTGCTAGTGGGGATGGTGTCTATATCACAGATACGCAGTATTTT. It codes for CSASGDGVYITDTQYF.

This clonotype was found a few times. This rearrangement joins TRBV29-1 to TRBJ2-5; 12 nucleotides align to TRBD2. Germline V gene lookup returns CDR1 SQVTM and CDR2 ANQGSEA. With 4 bases clipped from V and 6 bases from J, the junction kept 6 bases outside the gene matches. This CDR3 is 14 amino acids long. The CDR3 here is CSVGLAGGIQTQYF. CDR3 sequence (DNA): TGCAGCGTTGGGCTAGCGGGAGGGATCCAGACCCAGTACTTC.

In this sample, this clonotype turned up many times. The V call is TRBV27, the J call TRBJ2-6; 8 nucleotides line up with TRBD1. The CDR3 totals 16 residues. V lost 4 bases to trimming and J lost 3 bases; unmatched junction nucleotides: 5. Germline V gives CDR1 MNHEY, CDR2 SMNVEV (reference sequence). CDR3 loop: CASSSQGAFGANVLTF. CDR3 coding DNA: TGTGCCAGCAGTTCCCAGGGGGCCTTTGGGGCCAACGTCCTGACTTTC.

The chain links TRBV5-1 to TRBJ2-6; the match to TRBD1 covers 7 bases. In germline, CDR1 is SGHRS, CDR2 YFSETQ. The CDR3 has 17 amino acids. Losses at the gene ends were 4 bases for V and 3 bases for J; bases not matched to a gene: 10. DNA for the CDR3: TGCGCCAGCAGCGGGAGACAGGGTATCTTTGGGGCCAACGTCCTGACTTTC. Its protein is CASSGRQGIFGANVLTF.

V usage is TRBV20-1 and J usage is TRBJ1-2; D is perhaps TRBD1 (5 bases). CDR1 is DFQATT and CDR2 is SNEGSKA in the germline V gene (reference sequence). The CDR3 spans 16 residues. The V and J ends lost 3 bases and 1 base respectively, with 18 bases between them. CDR3 coding DNA: TGCAGTGCTAGGTTGGAGGGCCGGGGGGTTAACTATGGCTACACCTTC. Encoded protein: CSARLEGRGVNYGYTF.

The table lists this clonotype with many counts. The rearrangement joins TRBV24-1 to TRBJ2-5, with D possibly matching TRBD2 (7 bases). V gave up 1 base and J gave up 1 base, with 9 bases separating them. Germline CDR1 reads KGHDR; CDR2 reads SFDVKD. The CDR3 has 15 amino acids. The CDR3: CATSDFGGAQETQYF. CDR3 DNA sequence: TGTGCCACCAGTGATTTTGGGGGGGCCCAAGAGACCCAGTACTTC.

The sample holds a few counts of this clonotype. V gene TRBV3-1 combines with J gene TRBJ2-7; D tentatively reads TRBD1 or TRBD2 (5 bases each). The CDR3 has 14 residues. Germline V gives CDR1 LGHDT, CDR2 YNNKEL (reference sequence). Trimming stripped 4 bases from V and 7 bases from J, with 17 bases between. CDR3 loop: CASSPRQGWEEQYF. CDR3 nucleotide sequence: TGTGCCAGCAGCCCCAGGCAGGGTTGGGAGGAGCAGTACTTC.

CDR3 nucleotide sequence: TGTGCCAGCCTGGTGGATAGCGGGAGAGTGAAGGAGCTGTTTTTT. Its protein product is CASLVDSGRVKELFF. V and J are TRBV2 and TRBJ2-2, with 9 positions matching TRBD2. This CDR3 region has 15 residues. Germline V gene lookup returns CDR1 SNHLY and CDR2 FYNNEI. The V gene end was trimmed by 8 bases and the J gene end by 10 bases; junction bases not matched to a gene: 14.

This clonotype was counted between two and nine times. The V and J genes are TRBV27 and TRBJ2-2, with TRBD1 matching over 7 bases. CDR1 MNHEY and CDR2 SMNVEV come from the germline V gene (reference sequence). V lost 1 base to trimming and J lost 5 bases; unmatched junction nucleotides: 7. This CDR3 is 16 amino acids long. CDR3 DNA: TGTGCCAGCAGTTTATTTACAGGGGCAAATACCGGGGAGCTGTTTTTT. Translating it yields CASSLFTGANTGELFF.

The chain recombines TRBV11-2 with TRBJ2-1; tentative D call: TRBD2 (6 bases). In germline, CDR1 is SGHAT, CDR2 FQNNGV. There are 17 residues in the CDR3. The V end was cut by 2 bases, the J end by 5 bases, with 19 bases between. In DNA, the CDR3 is TGTGCCAGCAGCTTAAAGAGGAGCCTGGCGGGGAACAATGAGCAGTTCTTC. It codes for CASSLKRSLAGNNEQFF.

V and J are TRBV15 and TRBJ2-5; no definite D call. From germline, CDR1 is LNHNV and CDR2 YYDKDF (reference sequence). V shed 4 bases and J shed 2 bases, with 14 bases lying between them. The CDR3 contains 15 residues. In nucleotides, the CDR3 is TGTGCCACCAGCATCGGTGGCCGAGGTCAAGAGACCCAGTACTTC. It is translated as CATSIGGRGQETQYF.

The sample holds many counts of this clonotype. The chain uses TRBV6-5 and TRBJ1-1; TRBD1 might be the D (6 bases). The CDR3 extends over 12 amino acids. Per the germline V gene, CDR1 is MNHEY and CDR2 is SVGAGI. V lost 5 bases, J lost 6 bases, and 10 bases lay in between. CDR3 amino acids: CASSLGGAEAFF. As DNA, the CDR3 is TGTGCCAGCAGTCTTGGGGGCGCTGAAGCTTTCTTT.

This clonotype has a count of ten or more. The chain joins TRBV29-1 to TRBJ2-7; the D gene is possibly TRBD2 (5 bases). CDR1 is SQVTM and CDR2 is ANQGSEA in the germline V gene. Trimming took 7 bases from V and 4 from J, leaving 14 bases between them. This CDR3 contains 12 residues. The CDR3: CSAGGLKYEQYF. As DNA, the CDR3 is TGCAGCGCCGGCGGGTTAAAGTACGAGCAGTACTTC.

The chain combines TRBV20-1 with TRBJ1-5; D is ambiguous. Trimming removed 4 bases at V and 7 bases at J, with 17 bases between. This CDR3 comprises 14 residues. CDR1 is DFQATT and CDR2 is SNEGSKA in the germline V gene (reference sequence). DNA of the CDR3: TGCAGTGCTAAGCTAGGACGGGTCGGACAGCCCCAGCATTTT. This codes for CSAKLGRVGQPQHF.

This clonotype was seen many times. As DNA, the CDR3 is TGCAGTGCTAGACACGGGAACTCAGATACGCAGTATTTT. It translates to CSARHGNSDTQYF. The gene calls are TRBV20-1 and TRBJ2-3, with D possibly matching TRBD2 (5 bases). The CDR3 covers 13 residues. V lost 2 bases and J 4 bases, leaving 10 bases between the germline ends. Germline loops: CDR1 DFQATT, CDR2 SNEGSKA (reference sequence).

This chain links TRBV7-3 with TRBJ1-5, with a possible D match to TRBD1 (6 bases). Germline CDR1 SGHTA, CDR2 FQGTGA. The V end was cut by 6 bases, the J end by 4 bases, with 10 bases between. This CDR3 is 13 amino acids long. CDR3 in DNA: TGTGCCAGCAGGAGCCAGGGGAATCAGCCCCAGCATTTT. It is translated as CASRSQGNQPQHF.

This clonotype was observed at least ten times. The chain recombines TRBV10-3 with TRBJ2-7, with D possibly being TRBD1 (7 bases). Germline V CDR1 and CDR2: ENHRY, SYGVKD. The CDR3 totals 14 residues. The V end lost 5 bases, the J end lost 6 bases, and 17 bases lay between the germline ends. CDR3 amino acids: CAISPDRDGGEQYF. In DNA, the CDR3 is TGTGCCATCAGTCCCGACAGGGACGGGGGCGAGCAGTACTTC.

This clonotype occurred a few times. V usage is TRBV20-1 and J usage is TRBJ2-3, with no clear D. The V end was cut by 6 bases, the J end by 4 bases, with 11 bases between. Looked up from germline, CDR1 is DFQATT and CDR2 is SNEGSKA (reference sequence). This CDR3 is built from 12 residues. CDR3 nucleotide sequence: TGCAGTGCCCTGAGAAACTCAGATACGCAGTATTTT. Protein sequence: CSALRNSDTQYF.

This clonotype was observed many times. This chain connects TRBV4-3 to TRBJ2-5; 7 bases match TRBD2. The germline V gene has CDR1 LGHNA and CDR2 YSLEER. The CDR3 length is 14 residues. V lost 4 bases and J lost 2; bases outside the gene matches: 4. In DNA form, the CDR3 reads TGCGCCAGCAGCCTCGGGACTAAACAAGAGACCCAGTACTTC. The encoded protein is CASSLGTKQETQYF.